This TCR beta chain was identified in a study of T cells in Graves' hyperthyroidism and ophthalmopathy. Based on clinical symptoms, serum thyroxine and TRAb, thyroid ultrasound and orbital computed tomography, diagnoses were reached. This clonotype was picked up many times. Its cognate antigen is unknown. Study outcomes and limitations: Blood also showed most of the thyroid clonotypes that were expanded above 0.001.

Researchers took RNA transcripts and amplified the TCR beta CDR3 regions from them. TCR CDR3 underwent first-round RT-PCR with the HTBI primer set. TCRdb reanalysed the multiplex PCR reads using MiXCR and keeps one entry per CDR3 protein. The sample includes 250,000 to 350,000 distinct CDR3 sequences, around 16% of them seen just once. This TCR came from a man aged 25-45 years with Graves' hyperthyroidism. Sequencing used blood.

CDR3 loop: CASSEQGTDTQYF. The DNA of the CDR3 is TGTGCCAGCAGCGAACAGGGCACAGATACGCAGTATTTT. This rearrangement joins TRBV9 to TRBJ2-3, with D maybe TRBD1 (5 bases). The V gene lost 3 bases and the J gene lost 1 base, with 6 bases spanning the gap. Germline V gene lookup returns CDR1 SGDLS and CDR2 YYNGEE. The CDR3 is 13 residues long. Supplemented by reference TRBV9 and TRBJ2-3, the full variable domain reads DSGVTQTPKHLITATGQRVTLRCSPRSGDLSVYWYQQSLDQGLQFLIQYYNGEERAKGNILERFSAQQFPDLHSELNLSSLELGDSALYFCASSEQGTDTQYFGPGTRLTVL.